This T cell receptor beta chain was observed in a study of CD8 T cells in Susac syndrome. It was with random hexamers that roughly 0.5 to 1 ug RNA was reverse transcribed. A multiplex approach, immunoSEQ multiplex PCR, amplified TCR beta CDR3 across 54 Vbeta and 13 Jbeta. TCRdb fed the immunoSEQ multiplex PCR reads into MiXCR, producing one record per CDR3 protein. The sample holds about 180,000 distinct CDR3 sequences; roughly 95% are singletons and the top ten take 0.15% to 0.2%. This clonotype was recorded once. The germline CDR1 and CDR2 sequences are SQVTM and ANQGSEA. CDR3 length: 15 residues. Losses at the gene ends were 0 bases for V and 6 bases for J; bases not matched to a gene: 9. The T cells that were sequenced for TCR beta were CD8+ and CD4+ cells from blood. Stable or active relapsing-remitting multiple sclerosis, untreated and meeting revised McDonald criteria, defined the controls. CD8+ and CD4+ T cells were negatively isolated; TEMRA cells were FACS-enriched.

V is TRBV29-1 and J is TRBJ1-1; 8 bases are shared with TRBD1. The TCR was taken from a human donor with multiple sclerosis. Specimen: CD8+ T cells from PBMCs. The CDR3 loop reads CSVEDITRGRPEAFF. The CDR3 DNA follows: TGCAGCGTTGAAGATATTACCAGGGGGCGTCCTGAAGCTTTCTTT.